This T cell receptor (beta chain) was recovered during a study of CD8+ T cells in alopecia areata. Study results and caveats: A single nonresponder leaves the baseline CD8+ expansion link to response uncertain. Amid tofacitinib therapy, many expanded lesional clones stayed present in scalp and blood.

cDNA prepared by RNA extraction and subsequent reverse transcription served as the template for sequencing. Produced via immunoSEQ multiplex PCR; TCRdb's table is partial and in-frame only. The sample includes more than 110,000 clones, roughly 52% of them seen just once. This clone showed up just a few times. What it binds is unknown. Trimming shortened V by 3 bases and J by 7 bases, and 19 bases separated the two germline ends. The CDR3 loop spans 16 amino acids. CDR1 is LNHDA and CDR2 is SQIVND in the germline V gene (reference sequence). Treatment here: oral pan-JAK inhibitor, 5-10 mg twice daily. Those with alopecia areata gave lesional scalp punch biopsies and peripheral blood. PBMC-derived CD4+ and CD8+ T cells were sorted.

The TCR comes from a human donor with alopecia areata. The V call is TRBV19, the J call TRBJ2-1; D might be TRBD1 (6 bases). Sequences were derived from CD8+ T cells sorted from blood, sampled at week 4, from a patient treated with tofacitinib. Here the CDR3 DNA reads TGTGCCAGTAGTATTTCAGGGGCCCTTTCAGGGAATGAGCAGTTCTTC. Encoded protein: CASSISGALSGNEQFF.